What follows is one T cell receptor beta chain and its context. Its target is not known. Preparing the TCRbeta library involved the use of unique molecular identifiers. TCRdb redid the calling of the PCR reads with MiXCR, one entry per CDR3 protein. The sample lists about 590,000 distinct CDR3 sequences, over 10% occurring once. Germline assignment: CDR1 KGHSH and CDR2 LQKENI. This CDR3 is built from 14 residues. The V and J ends lost 4 bases and 8 bases respectively, with 17 bases between them. This specimen comes from a study of T-cell reconstitution after alpha-beta-depleted transplantation in children. The study, taken as a whole, reports: Once a year had passed after transplant, T-cell counts and diversity came mostly from newly produced T cells. About two months after transplant, alpha-beta T cells reportedly came from several hundred expanded graft clones.

J is TRBJ1-2 and V is TRBV18; TRBD1 might be the D (6 bases). This specimen was PBMCs, mostly from graft donor cells, taken 360 days after TCRalphabeta/CD19-depleted stem cell transplant. The source of this sequence is a male patient between 5 and 17 years old who had a stem cell transplant for acute myeloid leukemia, so the T cells may come from the graft donor. The CDR3 DNA follows: TGTGCCAGCTCACGGGAGACAGGTGGTGAAGGCTACACCTTC. This sequence encodes CASSRETGGEGYTF.